This T cell receptor (beta chain) appears in the sequencing data of a study of T cell changes during pregnancy in multiple sclerosis. Some clones are missing from TCRdb's copy, which holds only in-frame ones; the method was immunoSEQ multiplex PCR. The sample lists about 88,000 clones, 92% occurring once. V shed 6 bases and J shed 8 bases, with 13 bases lying between them. The CDR3 is 12 amino acids. In germline, CDR1 is MGHDK, CDR2 SYGVNS. Sequencing used peripheral blood, obtained in the first trimester of pregnancy. The sequence derives from a female donor with multiple sclerosis, enrolled in a pregnancy study. The chain uses TRBV25-1 and TRBJ1-1, with unresolved D. In DNA form, the CDR3 reads TGTGCCAGCAGATCGGGGTCTAGCGAAGCTTTCTTT. Its protein is CASRSGSSEAFF.